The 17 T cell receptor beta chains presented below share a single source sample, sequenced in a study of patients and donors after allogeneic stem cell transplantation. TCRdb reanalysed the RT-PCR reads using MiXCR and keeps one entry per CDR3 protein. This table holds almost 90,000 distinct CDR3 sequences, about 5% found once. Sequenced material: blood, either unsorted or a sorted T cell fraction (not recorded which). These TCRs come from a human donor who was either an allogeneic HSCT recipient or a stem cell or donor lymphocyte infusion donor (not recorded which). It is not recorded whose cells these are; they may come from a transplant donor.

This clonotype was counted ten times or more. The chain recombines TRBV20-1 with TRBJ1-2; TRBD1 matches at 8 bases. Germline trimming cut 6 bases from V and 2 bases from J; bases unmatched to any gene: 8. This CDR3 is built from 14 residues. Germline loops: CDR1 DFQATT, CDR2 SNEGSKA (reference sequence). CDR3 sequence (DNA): TGCAGTGCCCCAGGGGGCAGGGGAAACTATGGCTACACCTTC. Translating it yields CSAPGGRGNYGYTF.

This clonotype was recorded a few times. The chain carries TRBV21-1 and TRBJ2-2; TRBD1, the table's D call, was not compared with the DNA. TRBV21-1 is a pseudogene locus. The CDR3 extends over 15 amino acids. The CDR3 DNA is TGTGCCAGCAGCATCAGGAAGGGGGACACCGGGGAGCTGTTTTTT. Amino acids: CASSIRKGDTGELFF.

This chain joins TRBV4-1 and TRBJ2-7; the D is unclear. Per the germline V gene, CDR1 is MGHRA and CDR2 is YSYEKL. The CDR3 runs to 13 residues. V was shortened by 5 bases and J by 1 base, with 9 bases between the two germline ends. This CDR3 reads CASSINLSYEQYF. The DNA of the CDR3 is TGCGCCAGCAGCATAAACCTATCCTACGAGCAGTACTTC.

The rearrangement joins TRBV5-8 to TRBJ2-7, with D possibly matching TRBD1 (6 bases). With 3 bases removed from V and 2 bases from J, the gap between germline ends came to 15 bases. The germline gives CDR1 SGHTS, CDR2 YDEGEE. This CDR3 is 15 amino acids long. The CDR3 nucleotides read TGTGCCAGCAGCTCCCAGGGGCTCCCCCCCTACGAGCAGTACTTC. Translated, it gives CASSSQGLPPYEQYF.

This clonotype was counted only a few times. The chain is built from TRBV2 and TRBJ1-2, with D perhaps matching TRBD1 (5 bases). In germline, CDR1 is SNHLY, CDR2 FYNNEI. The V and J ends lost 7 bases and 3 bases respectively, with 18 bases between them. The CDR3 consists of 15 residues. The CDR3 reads CASIPDRVGYYGYTF. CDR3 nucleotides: TGTGCCAGCATCCCAGACAGAGTAGGATACTATGGCTACACCTTC.

This chain's CDR3 is CASSSRGNEQFF. DNA of the CDR3: TGTGCCAGCAGCTCCCGTGGGAATGAGCAGTTCTTC. V gene TRBV7-6 combines with J gene TRBJ2-1, with D uncertain. Germline CDR1 SGHVS, CDR2 FNYEAQ. CDR3 size: 12 residues. V was trimmed by 4 bases and J by 7 bases, leaving 8 bases between them.

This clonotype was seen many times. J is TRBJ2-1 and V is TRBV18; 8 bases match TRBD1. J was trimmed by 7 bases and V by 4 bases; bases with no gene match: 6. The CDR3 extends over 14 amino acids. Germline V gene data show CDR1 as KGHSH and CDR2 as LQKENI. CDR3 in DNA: TGTGCCAGCTCACAGCAGGGGGCTGGAAATGAGCAGTTCTTC. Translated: CASSQQGAGNEQFF.

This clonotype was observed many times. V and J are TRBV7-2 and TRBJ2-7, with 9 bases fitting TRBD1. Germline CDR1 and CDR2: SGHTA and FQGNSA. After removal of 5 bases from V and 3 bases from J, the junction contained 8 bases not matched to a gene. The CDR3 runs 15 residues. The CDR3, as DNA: TGTGCCAGCAGCCCGGGGACAGGGCGAGGCTACGAGCAGTACTTC. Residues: CASSPGTGRGYEQYF.

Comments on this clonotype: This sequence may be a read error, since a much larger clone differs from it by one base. Here the CDR3 reads CANRGTYNEQFF. The CDR3 nucleotides read TGTGCCAACCGAGGGACCTACAATGAGCAGTTCTTC. This chain uses TRBV28 with TRBJ2-1; maybe TRBD2 (5 bases). Germline V CDR1 and CDR2: MDHEN, SYDVKM. The CDR3 has 12 amino acids. Trimming stripped 10 bases from V and 2 bases from J, with 9 bases between.

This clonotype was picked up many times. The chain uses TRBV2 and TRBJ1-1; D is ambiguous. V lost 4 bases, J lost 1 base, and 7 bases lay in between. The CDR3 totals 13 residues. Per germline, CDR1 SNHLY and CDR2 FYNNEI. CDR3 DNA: TGTGCCAGCAGTGTCCACGAGAACACTGAAGCTTTCTTT. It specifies CASSVHENTEAFF.

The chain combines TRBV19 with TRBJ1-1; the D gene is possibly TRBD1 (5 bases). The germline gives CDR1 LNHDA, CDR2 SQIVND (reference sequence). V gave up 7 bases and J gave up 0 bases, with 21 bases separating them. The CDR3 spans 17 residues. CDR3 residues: CASKDPRVRFMNTEAFF. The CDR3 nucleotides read TGTGCCAGTAAAGACCCCAGGGTACGATTCATGAACACTGAAGCTTTCTTT.

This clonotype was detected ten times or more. The CDR3 DNA reads TGTGCCAGCTCAATCCTTACAGACCCCGCTAGCAATCAGCCCCAGCATTTT. This translates into CASSILTDPASNQPQHF. The chain couples TRBV18 to TRBJ1-5; D gene ambiguous. Germline values: CDR1 KGHSH, CDR2 LQKENI. The CDR3 contains 17 residues. With 5 bases removed from V and 0 bases from J, the gap between germline ends came to 17 bases. Drawing the rest from reference TRBV18 and TRBJ1-5, the complete variable domain is NAGVMQNPRHLVRRRGQEARLRCSPMKGHSHVYWYRQLPEEGLKFMVYLQKENIIDESGMPKERFSAEFPKEGPSILRIQQVVRGDSAAYFCASSILTDPASNQPQHFGDGTRLSIL.

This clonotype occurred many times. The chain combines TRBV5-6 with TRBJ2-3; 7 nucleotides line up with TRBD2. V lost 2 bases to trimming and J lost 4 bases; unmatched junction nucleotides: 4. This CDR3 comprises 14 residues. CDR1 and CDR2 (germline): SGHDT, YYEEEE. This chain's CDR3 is CASSFSGRPDTQYF. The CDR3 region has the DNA TGTGCCAGCAGCTTTTCCGGGAGGCCAGATACGCAGTATTTT.

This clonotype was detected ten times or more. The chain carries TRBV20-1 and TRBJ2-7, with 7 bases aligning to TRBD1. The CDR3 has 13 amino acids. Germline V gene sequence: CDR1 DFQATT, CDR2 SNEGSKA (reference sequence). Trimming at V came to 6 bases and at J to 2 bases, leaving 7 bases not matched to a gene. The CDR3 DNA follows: TGCAGTGCCTGGGGACAGAGAACCTACGAGCAGTACTTC. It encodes CSAWGQRTYEQYF.

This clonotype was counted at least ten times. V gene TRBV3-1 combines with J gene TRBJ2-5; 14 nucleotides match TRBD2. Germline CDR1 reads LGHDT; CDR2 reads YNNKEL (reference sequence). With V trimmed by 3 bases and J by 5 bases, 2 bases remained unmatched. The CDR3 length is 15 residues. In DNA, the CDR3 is TGTGCCAGCAGCCACCGACTAGCGGGGGGGGAGACCCAGTACTTC. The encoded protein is CASSHRLAGGETQYF.

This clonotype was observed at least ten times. CDR3 sequence (DNA): TGTGCCAGCAGCTTAGCAGGGGCTAACACCGGGGAGCTGTTTTTT. Translated, it gives CASSLAGANTGELFF. The J gene is TRBJ2-2, the V gene TRBV7-2, with D possibly being TRBD1 (5 bases). The germline gives CDR1 SGHTA, CDR2 FQGNSA. The CDR3 totals 15 residues. Trimming removed 0 bases at V and 2 bases at J, with 7 bases between.

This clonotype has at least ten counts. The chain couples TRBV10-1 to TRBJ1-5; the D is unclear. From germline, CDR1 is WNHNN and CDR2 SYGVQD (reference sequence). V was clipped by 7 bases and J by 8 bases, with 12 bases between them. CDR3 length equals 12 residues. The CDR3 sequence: CASNPNNKPQHF. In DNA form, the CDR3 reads TGCGCCAGCAACCCCAACAACAAGCCCCAGCATTTT.